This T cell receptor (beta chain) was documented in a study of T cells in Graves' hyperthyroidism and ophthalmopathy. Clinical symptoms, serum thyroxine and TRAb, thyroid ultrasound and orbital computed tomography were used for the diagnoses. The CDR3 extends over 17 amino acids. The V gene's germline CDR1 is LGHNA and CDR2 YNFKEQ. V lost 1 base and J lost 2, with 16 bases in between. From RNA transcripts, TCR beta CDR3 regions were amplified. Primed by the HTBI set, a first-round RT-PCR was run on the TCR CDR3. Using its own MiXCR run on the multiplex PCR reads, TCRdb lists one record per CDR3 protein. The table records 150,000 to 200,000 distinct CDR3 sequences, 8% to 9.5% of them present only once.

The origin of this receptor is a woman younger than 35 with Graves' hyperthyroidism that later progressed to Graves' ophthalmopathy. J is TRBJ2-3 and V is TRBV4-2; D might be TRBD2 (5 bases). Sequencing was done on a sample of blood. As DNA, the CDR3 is TGTGCCAGCAGCCAAGCTTTTCCGGGGTTATTCACAGATACGCAGTATTTT. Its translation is CASSQAFPGLFTDTQYF.